The clone carrying this T cell receptor (beta chain) was detected only once. The antigen is not known. These data come from a study of beta chain features in type 1 diabetes. Study results and caveats: When VDJ junctions were examined, type 1 diabetes patients showed fewer insertions and more deletions. Within patients, naive, central memory and Treg TCRB repertoires seemed more similar than within healthy donors.

CD4+ cells of the naive, central memory, regulatory and stem cell-like memory types were sorted via CD45RO/CCR7/CD25/CD127/CD95/CD27. Expressed TCRB transcripts were sequenced after all isolated RNA was converted to cDNA. Some clones are missing from TCRdb's copy, which holds only in-frame ones; the method was immunoSEQ multiplex PCR. The sample carries tens of thousands of clones, 55% to 75% recorded once. This CDR3 contains 14 residues. Germline CDR1 SEHNR, CDR2 FQNEAQ (reference sequence). V trimming: 6 bases; J trimming: 9 bases; junction bases outside the gene matches: 8. The TCR comes from a woman aged 40 to 50 in good health. The chain couples TRBV7-9 to TRBJ1-6, with TRBD1 matching 7 bases. Input material: Tregs from blood. The CDR3 sequence is CASSTDRVGSPLHF. The CDR3 DNA sequence: TGTGCCAGCAGTACTGACAGGGTTGGTTCACCCCTCCACTTT.